Below are 28 T cell receptor beta chains sequenced from a single sample in a study of blood T cells in healthy people across ages. A sample-barcoded 5' primer and a J-beta primer mix were used in a second PCR of roughly 6 to 12 cycles. TCRdb passed the 5' RACE reads through MiXCR, listing each CDR3 protein once. The table has about 800,000 distinct CDR3 sequences, 35% to 50% seen once. Input material: blood. Every receptor here comes from a man aged 80 or over in good health.

In its sample, this clonotype was seen a few times. J is TRBJ2-3 and V is TRBV7-2, with TRBD1 matching over 9 bases. V shed 7 bases and J 4 bases; nucleotides not matched to a gene: 6. Germline CDR1 reads SGHTA; CDR2 reads FQGNSA. This CDR3 has 14 residues. The CDR3, as DNA: TGTGCCAGCACCAACAGGGGGCTGGCAGATACGCAGTATTTT. Amino acid sequence: CASTNRGLADTQYF.

The rearrangement links TRBV2 to TRBJ1-6, with TRBD1 as a possible D gene (6 bases). The germline CDR1 and CDR2 sequences are SNHLY and FYNNEI. The germline V and J ends were trimmed by 7 bases and 4 bases, with 11 bases remaining between them. The CDR3 runs to 14 residues. CDR3 sequence reads: CASIGQIYNSPLHF. The DNA for the CDR3 is TGTGCCAGCATTGGACAGATTTATAATTCACCCCTCCACTTT.

This clonotype was counted between two and nine times. The V call is TRBV5-1, the J call TRBJ2-1; D is unclear. The V and J ends lost 3 bases and 5 bases respectively, with 9 bases between them. The germline CDR1 and CDR2 sequences are SGHRS and YFSETQ. This CDR3 has 13 amino acids. This CDR3 reads CASSSSFNNEQFF. CDR3 bases: TGCGCCAGCAGCTCCTCCTTTAACAATGAGCAGTTCTTC.

To note about this clonotype: Germline is not matched at one junction end, which may reflect a read error. V gene TRBV2 combines with J gene TRBJ2-7, with D unclear. Germline assignment: CDR1 SNHLY and CDR2 FYNNEI. This CDR3 contains 11 residues. CDR3 coding DNA: TGTGTCAGCAGTGGCTATTACGAGCAGTACTTC. Its protein product is CVSSGYYEQYF.

V usage is TRBV28 and J usage is TRBJ1-4; D uncertain. With 5 bases removed from V and 8 bases from J, the gap between germline ends came to 15 bases. The germline gives CDR1 MDHEN, CDR2 SYDVKM. The CDR3 length is 14 residues. The CDR3 DNA follows: TGTGCCAGCAGTCTAGCTGAGGTCCACGAAAAACTGTTTTTT. Its translation is CASSLAEVHEKLFF.

This clonotype occurred a few times. The J gene is TRBJ2-3, the V gene TRBV6-6, with a possible D match to TRBD2 (5 bases). The CDR3 totals 15 residues. V was clipped by 6 bases and J by 1 base, with 14 bases between them. Germline CDR1 is MNHNY and CDR2 is SVGAGI (reference sequence). CDR3 loop: CASRVANRGTDTQYF. DNA of the CDR3: TGTGCCAGCAGGGTAGCGAATAGGGGCACAGATACGCAGTATTTT.

In DNA form, the CDR3 reads TGCAGCGTTGTTCAGTTGGGGGACGAGCAGTACTTC. Residues: CSVVQLGDEQYF. The chain carries TRBV29-1 and TRBJ2-7; D tentatively reads TRBD1 or TRBD2 (5 bases each). The ends were cut back, 4 bases at V and 5 bases at J, with 12 bases in the middle. The CDR3 totals 12 residues. The V gene's germline CDR1 is SQVTM and CDR2 ANQGSEA.

This clonotype has only a few counts. The genes are TRBV5-1 and TRBJ2-5; maybe TRBD1 (5 bases). The V gene lost 1 base and the J gene lost 3 bases, with 10 bases spanning the gap. CDR1 and CDR2 (germline): SGHRS, YFSETQ. The CDR3 is 14 amino acids. CDR3 coding DNA: TGCGCCAGCAGCTTGTCGAAGGGGAAAGAGACCCAGTACTTC. It yields the protein CASSLSKGKETQYF.

V and J are TRBV5-6 and TRBJ2-1; D may be TRBD2 (6 bases). The germline gives CDR1 SGHDT, CDR2 YYEEEE. Trimming removed 0 bases at V and 0 bases at J, with 10 bases between. This CDR3 region has 16 residues. CDR3 nucleotides: TGTGCCAGCAGCTTGGGTGTGGGAGGCTCCTACAATGAGCAGTTCTTC. Translation: CASSLGVGGSYNEQFF.

The V call is TRBV6-5, the J call TRBJ2-1, with 10 positions matching TRBD2. In germline, CDR1 is MNHEY, CDR2 SVGAGI. The CDR3 is 18 residues long. Trimming removed 3 bases from V and 0 bases from J; junction bases left unmatched: 8. In DNA form, the CDR3 reads TGTGCCAGCAGTTATGAAACTAGCGGGACGAGCTCCTACAATGAGCAGTTCTTC. This translates into CASSYETSGTSSYNEQFF.

The chain combines TRBV29-1 with TRBJ1-5; D unresolved. Germline V gene sequence: CDR1 SQVTM, CDR2 ANQGSEA. The CDR3 contains 13 residues. Deletions cut 6 bases from V and 2 bases from J, with 11 bases between. The CDR3 sequence is CSVKDGGNQPQHF. For the CDR3, the DNA is TGCAGCGTCAAGGACGGTGGCAATCAGCCCCAGCATTTT.

This clonotype has more than one count but fewer than ten. The V and J genes are TRBV28 and TRBJ2-1; D remains unclear. CDR1 is MDHEN and CDR2 is SYDVKM in the germline V gene. The CDR3 has 13 amino acids. V lost 6 bases and J lost 5, with 11 bases in between. This CDR3 is CASSVIGNNEQFF. CDR3 bases: TGTGCCAGCAGCGTCATAGGAAACAATGAGCAGTTCTTC. The variable domain in full, completed from reference TRBV28 and TRBJ2-1, reads DVKVTQSSRYLVKRTGEKVFLECVQDMDHENMFWYRQDPGLGLRLIYFSYDVKMKEKGDIPEGYSVSREKKERFSLILESASTNQTSMYLCASSVIGNNEQFFGPGTRLTVL.

The J gene is TRBJ2-1, the V gene TRBV27; 10 bases line up with TRBD2. Germline CDR1 MNHEY, CDR2 SMNVEV (reference sequence). Trimming at V came to 1 base and at J to 5 bases, leaving 11 bases not matched to a gene. The CDR3 has 18 residues. The CDR3: CASSLFAPSGSRDNEQFF. CDR3 bases: TGTGCCAGCAGTTTATTCGCGCCTAGCGGGAGCAGGGACAATGAGCAGTTCTTC.

This chain links TRBV20-1 with TRBJ2-7, with TRBD2 identical over 8 bases. The germline CDR1 and CDR2 sequences are DFQATT and SNEGSKA (reference sequence). J lost 0 bases, V lost 2 bases, and 6 bases had no gene match. This CDR3 comprises 15 residues. The CDR3 DNA is TGCAGTGCTAGACCCACTAGCGGCAACTCCTACGAGCAGTACTTC. Residues: CSARPTSGNSYEQYF.

The chain recombines TRBV12-3 or TRBV12-4 with TRBJ2-5; 7 bases map to TRBD2. CDR3 length: 14 amino acids. Trimming took 8 bases from V and 0 from J; bases not matched to a gene: 6. The CDR3 is CASEKRGYQETQYF. The DNA for the CDR3 is TGTGCCAGCGAGAAGCGGGGCTACCAAGAGACCCAGTACTTC.

This clonotype appeared a few times. The chain carries TRBV7-2 and TRBJ2-5; D is undetermined. CDR3 length equals 15 residues. Germline CDR1 reads SGHTA; CDR2 reads FQGNSA. V lost 8 bases and J 2 bases, leaving 18 bases between the germline ends. Here the CDR3 DNA reads TGTGCCAGCGCTCTTTACGGCCGAACACAAGAGACCCAGTACTTC. Encoded protein: CASALYGRTQETQYF.

The gene calls are TRBV10-3 and TRBJ1-2, with D perhaps matching TRBD1 (5 bases). CDR1 is ENHRY, CDR2 SYGVKD, per germline. The CDR3 spans 14 residues. V gave up 10 bases and J gave up 2 bases, with 17 bases separating them. The CDR3 reads CATAGTDRNYGYTF. In DNA form, the CDR3 reads TGTGCCACTGCGGGGACGGATAGAAACTATGGCTACACCTTC.

The sample holds a few counts of this clonotype. J is TRBJ2-1 and V is TRBV9, with a tentative D call TRBD1 (7 bases). The V and J ends lost 2 bases and 5 bases respectively, with 23 bases between them. CDR3 length: 18 residues. The V gene's germline CDR1 is SGDLS and CDR2 YYNGEE. Here the CDR3 DNA reads TGTGCCAGCAGCGTCGCCCGGGCCGCGGGGACAGCTAACAATGAGCAGTTCTTC. Translation: CASSVARAAGTANNEQFF.

The chain couples TRBV7-8 to TRBJ1-5; 10 bases fit TRBD1. Germline V gene lookup returns CDR1 SGHVS and CDR2 FQNEAQ. The V segment lost 6 bases and the J segment 3 bases; nucleotides outside the gene matches: 5. CDR3 length equals 15 residues. CDR3 DNA sequence: TGTGCCAGCAGAGAGGACAGGGGGGCCAATCAGCCCCAGCATTTT. This sequence encodes CASREDRGANQPQHF.

The rearrangement links TRBV27 to TRBJ1-5; no definite D call. The V gene lost 4 bases and the J gene lost 6 bases, with 16 bases spanning the gap. This CDR3 contains 15 residues. Germline CDR1 is MNHEY and CDR2 is SMNVEV (reference sequence). CDR3 sequence reads: CASSSATPPGQPQHF. Written as DNA, the CDR3 is TGTGCCAGCAGTTCAGCGACCCCCCCGGGTCAGCCCCAGCATTTT.

The rearrangement joins TRBV12-3 or TRBV12-4 to TRBJ1-6; D remains ambiguous. The CDR3 is made up of 15 amino acids. V was shortened by 2 bases and J by 7 bases, with 12 bases between the two germline ends. The CDR3 is CASSLNSAGNSPLHF. The CDR3 nucleotides are TGTGCCAGCAGTTTAAACTCGGCCGGCAATTCACCCCTCCACTTT.

The rearrangement links TRBV20-1 to TRBJ2-5, with 7 bases identical to TRBD1. After removal of 6 bases from V and 5 bases from J, the junction contained 6 bases not matched to a gene. The CDR3 has 12 amino acids. Looked up from germline, CDR1 is DFQATT and CDR2 is SNEGSKA (reference sequence). This CDR3 is CSAPRQGETQYF. CDR3 coding DNA: TGCAGTGCCCCAAGACAGGGCGAGACCCAGTACTTC.

This chain's CDR3 is CASRGRGDRGLYEQYF. In DNA form, the CDR3 reads TGTGCCAGCAGAGGAAGGGGGGACAGGGGTTTATACGAGCAGTACTTC. V usage is TRBV28 and J usage is TRBJ2-7; 10 bases match TRBD1. V shed 6 bases and J 4 bases; nucleotides not matched to a gene: 12. CDR3 size: 16 residues. Germline values: CDR1 MDHEN, CDR2 SYDVKM.

The J gene is TRBJ2-1, the V gene TRBV6-6; the match to TRBD1 covers 8 bases. V lost 7 bases and J lost 4; bases outside the gene matches: 9. The germline V gene has CDR1 MNHNY and CDR2 SVGAGI (reference sequence). The length of the CDR3 is 15 residues. For the CDR3, the DNA is TGTGCCAGCACTCAGGACAGGGACGAGTACAATGAGCAGTTCTTC. The encoded protein is CASTQDRDEYNEQFF.

The chain uses TRBV7-3 and TRBJ2-3; 9 bases agree with TRBD2. The CDR3 spans 16 residues. CDR1 is SGHTA and CDR2 is FQGTGA in the germline V gene. Trimming cost V 4 bases and J 11 bases; bases outside gene matches: 16. DNA for the CDR3: TGTGCCAGCAGCTCCCTATCGCGGGAGGGGGGCAGGGGGCAGTATTTT. It is translated as CASSSLSREGGRGQYF.

J is TRBJ2-1 and V is TRBV7-9; 14 nucleotides match TRBD2. CDR3 length: 16 amino acids. The V segment lost 8 bases and the J segment 4 bases; nucleotides outside the gene matches: 7. CDR1 and CDR2 from the germline V gene are SEHNR and FQNEAQ (reference sequence). The CDR3 nucleotides read TGTGCCAGCGGGGGGACTAGCGGGAGATATTACAATGAGCAGTTCTTC. It yields the protein CASGGTSGRYYNEQFF.

This sequence joins TRBV5-1 and TRBJ2-1; 9 bases are shared with TRBD2. V shed 4 bases and J 6 bases; nucleotides not matched to a gene: 5. Germline lookup yields CDR1 SGHRS and CDR2 YFSETQ. The CDR3 sequence is 14 residues long. CDR3 in DNA: TGCGCCAGCAGCCTTAGCGGGAGATTCAATGAGCAGTTCTTC. Encoded protein: CASSLSGRFNEQFF.

The chain has TRBV29-1 and TRBJ2-3; D might be TRBD2 (5 bases). Germline CDR1 SQVTM, CDR2 ANQGSEA. Trimming removed 6 bases from V and 1 base from J, with 14 bases in between. The CDR3 length is 14 residues. The CDR3 nucleotides are TGCAGCGTGGTACTAGGGCTGGGCACAGATACGCAGTATTTT. It yields the protein CSVVLGLGTDTQYF.